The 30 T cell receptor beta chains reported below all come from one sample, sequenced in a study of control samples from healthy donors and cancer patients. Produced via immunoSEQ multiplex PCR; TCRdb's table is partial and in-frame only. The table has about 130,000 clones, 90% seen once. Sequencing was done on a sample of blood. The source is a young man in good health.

DNA for the CDR3: TGTGCCAGCAGTATCGACAGGGTCCTCTACGAGCAGTACTTC. Encoded protein: CASSIDRVLYEQYF. The V and J genes are TRBV27 and TRBJ2-7, with 7 bases identical to TRBD1. CDR3 length: 14 residues. The germline V gene encodes CDR1 MNHEY and CDR2 SMNVEV (reference sequence). Trimming at V came to 5 bases and at J to 3 bases, leaving 7 bases not matched to a gene.

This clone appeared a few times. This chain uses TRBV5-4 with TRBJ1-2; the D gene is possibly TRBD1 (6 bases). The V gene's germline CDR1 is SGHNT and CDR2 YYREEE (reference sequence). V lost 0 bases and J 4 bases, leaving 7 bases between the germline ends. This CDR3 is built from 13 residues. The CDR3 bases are TGTGCCAGCAGCTTGGAACAGGGCTATGGCTACACCTTC. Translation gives CASSLEQGYGYTF.

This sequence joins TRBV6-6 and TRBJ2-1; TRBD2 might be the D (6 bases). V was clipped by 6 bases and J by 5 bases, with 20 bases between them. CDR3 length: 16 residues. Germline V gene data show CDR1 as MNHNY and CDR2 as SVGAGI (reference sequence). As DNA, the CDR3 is TGTGCCAGCAGGGGGACTCGTGGCCAGGAGGACAATGAGCAGTTCTTC. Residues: CASRGTRGQEDNEQFF.

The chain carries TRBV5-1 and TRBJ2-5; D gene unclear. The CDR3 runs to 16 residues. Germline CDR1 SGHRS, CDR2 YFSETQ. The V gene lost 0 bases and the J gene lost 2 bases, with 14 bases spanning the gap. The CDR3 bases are TGCGCCAGCAGCTTGGCCAACAGCGAAGGGCAAGAGACCCAGTACTTC. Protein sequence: CASSLANSEGQETQYF.

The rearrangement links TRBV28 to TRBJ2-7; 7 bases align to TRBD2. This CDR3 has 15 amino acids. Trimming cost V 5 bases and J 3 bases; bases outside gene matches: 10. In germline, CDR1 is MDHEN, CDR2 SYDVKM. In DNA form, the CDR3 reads TGTGCCAGCAGTACGATAAGGACGGGAGGCTACGAGCAGTACTTC. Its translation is CASSTIRTGGYEQYF.

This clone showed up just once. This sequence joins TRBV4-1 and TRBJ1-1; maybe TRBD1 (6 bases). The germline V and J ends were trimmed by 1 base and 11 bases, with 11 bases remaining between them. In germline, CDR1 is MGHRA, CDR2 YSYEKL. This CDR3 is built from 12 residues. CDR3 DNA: TGCGCCAGCAGCCAAGGTACAGGGTTGGCTTTCTTT. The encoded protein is CASSQGTGLAFF.

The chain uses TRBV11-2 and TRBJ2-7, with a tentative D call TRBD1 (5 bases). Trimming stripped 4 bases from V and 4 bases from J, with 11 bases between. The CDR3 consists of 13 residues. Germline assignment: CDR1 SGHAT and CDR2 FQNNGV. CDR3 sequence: CASSWAREYEQYV. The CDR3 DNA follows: TGTGCCAGCAGCTGGGCCAGGGAATACGAGCAGTACGTC.

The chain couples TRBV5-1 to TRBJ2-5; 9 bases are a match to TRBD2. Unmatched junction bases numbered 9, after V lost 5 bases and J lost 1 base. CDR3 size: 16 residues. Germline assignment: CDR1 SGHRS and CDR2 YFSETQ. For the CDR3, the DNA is TGCGCCAGCAGACAATTTAGCGGGGGTACCCAAGAGACCCAGTACTTC. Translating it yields CASRQFSGGTQETQYF.

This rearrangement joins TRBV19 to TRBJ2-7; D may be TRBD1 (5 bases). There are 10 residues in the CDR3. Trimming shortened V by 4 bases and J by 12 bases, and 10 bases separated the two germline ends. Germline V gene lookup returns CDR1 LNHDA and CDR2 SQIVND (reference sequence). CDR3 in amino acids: CASSRTPPYV. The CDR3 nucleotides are TGTGCCAGTAGTAGGACACCACCGTACGTC.

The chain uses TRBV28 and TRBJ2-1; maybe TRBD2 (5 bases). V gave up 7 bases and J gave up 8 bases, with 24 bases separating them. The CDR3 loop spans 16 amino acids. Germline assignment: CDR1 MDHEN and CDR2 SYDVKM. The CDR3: CASTQNQFAGFDEQFF. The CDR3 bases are TGTGCCAGCACCCAAAACCAGTTCGCGGGCTTCGATGAGCAGTTCTTC.

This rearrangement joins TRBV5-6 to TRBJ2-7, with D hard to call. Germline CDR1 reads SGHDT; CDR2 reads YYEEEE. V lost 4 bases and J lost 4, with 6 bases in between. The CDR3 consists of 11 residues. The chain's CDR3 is CASSMGYEQYV. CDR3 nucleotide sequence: TGTGCCAGCAGCATGGGGTACGAGCAGTACGTC.

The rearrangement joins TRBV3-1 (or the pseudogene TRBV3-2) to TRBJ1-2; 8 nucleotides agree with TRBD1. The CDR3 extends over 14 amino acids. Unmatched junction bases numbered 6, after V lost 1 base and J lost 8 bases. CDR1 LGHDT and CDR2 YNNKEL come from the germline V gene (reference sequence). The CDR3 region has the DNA TGTGCCAGCAGCCAAGTGACAGGGGAGCGAGGCTACACCTTC. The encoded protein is CASSQVTGERGYTF.

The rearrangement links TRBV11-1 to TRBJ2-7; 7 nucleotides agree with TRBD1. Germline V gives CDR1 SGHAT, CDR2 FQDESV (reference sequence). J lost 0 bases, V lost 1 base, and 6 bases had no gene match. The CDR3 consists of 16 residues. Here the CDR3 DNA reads TGTGCCAGCAGCTTAGAGGGGGCCCCGAACTCCTACGAGCAGTACTTC. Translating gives CASSLEGAPNSYEQYF.

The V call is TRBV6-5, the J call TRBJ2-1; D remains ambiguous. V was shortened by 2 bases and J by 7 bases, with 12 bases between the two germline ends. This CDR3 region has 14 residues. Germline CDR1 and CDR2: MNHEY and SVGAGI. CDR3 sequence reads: CASSYLGSQNEQFF. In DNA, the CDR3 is TGTGCCAGCAGTTACCTCGGTAGCCAGAATGAGCAGTTCTTC.

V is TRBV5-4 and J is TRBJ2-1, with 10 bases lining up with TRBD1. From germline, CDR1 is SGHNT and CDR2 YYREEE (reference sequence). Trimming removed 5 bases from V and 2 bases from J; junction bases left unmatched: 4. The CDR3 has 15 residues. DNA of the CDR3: TGTGCCAGCAGGGCCGGGACAGGGGCCTACAATGAGCAGTTCTTC. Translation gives CASRAGTGAYNEQFF.

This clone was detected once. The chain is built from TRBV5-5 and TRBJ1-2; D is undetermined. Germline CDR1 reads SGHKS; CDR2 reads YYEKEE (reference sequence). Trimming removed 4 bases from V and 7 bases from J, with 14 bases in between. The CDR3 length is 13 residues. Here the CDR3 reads CASSPRSSRGYTF. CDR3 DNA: TGTGCCAGCAGCCCTCGGAGTTCTCGTGGCTACACCTTC.

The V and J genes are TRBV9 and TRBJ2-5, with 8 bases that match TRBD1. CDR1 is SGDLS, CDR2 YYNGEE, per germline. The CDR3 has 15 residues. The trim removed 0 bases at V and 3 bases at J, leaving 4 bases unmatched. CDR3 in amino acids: CASSVAPDREETQYF. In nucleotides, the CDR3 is TGTGCCAGCAGCGTAGCCCCGGACAGGGAAGAGACCCAGTACTTC. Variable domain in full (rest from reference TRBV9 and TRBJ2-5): DSGVTQTPKHLITATGQRVTLRCSPRSGDLSVYWYQQSLDQGLQFLIQYYNGEERAKGNILERFSAQQFPDLHSELNLSSLELGDSALYFCASSVAPDREETQYFGPGTRLLVL.

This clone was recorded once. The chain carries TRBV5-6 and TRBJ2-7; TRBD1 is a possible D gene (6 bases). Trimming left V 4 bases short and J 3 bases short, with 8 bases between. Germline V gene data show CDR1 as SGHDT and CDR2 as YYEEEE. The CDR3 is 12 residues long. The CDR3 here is CASSRGGYEQYV. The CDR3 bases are TGTGCCAGCAGCCGAGGGGGCTACGAGCAGTACGTC.

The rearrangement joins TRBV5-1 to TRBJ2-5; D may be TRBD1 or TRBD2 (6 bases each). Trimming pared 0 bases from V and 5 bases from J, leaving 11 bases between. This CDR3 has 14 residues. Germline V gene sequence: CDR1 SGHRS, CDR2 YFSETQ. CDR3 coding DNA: TGCGCCAGCAGCTTGGCCGGGGGCGTTGAGACCCAGTACTTC. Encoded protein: CASSLAGGVETQYF.

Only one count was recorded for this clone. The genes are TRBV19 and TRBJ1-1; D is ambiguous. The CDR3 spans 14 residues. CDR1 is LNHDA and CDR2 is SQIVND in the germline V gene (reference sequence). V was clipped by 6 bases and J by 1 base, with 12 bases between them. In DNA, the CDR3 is TGTGCCAGTAGCGCGGGGTTTGCGAACACTGAAGCTTTCTTT. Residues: CASSAGFANTEAFF.

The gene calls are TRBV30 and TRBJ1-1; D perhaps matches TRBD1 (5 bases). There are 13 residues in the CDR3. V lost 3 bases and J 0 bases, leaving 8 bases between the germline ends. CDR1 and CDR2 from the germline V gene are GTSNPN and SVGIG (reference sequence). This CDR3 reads CAWSLTVNTEAFF. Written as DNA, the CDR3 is TGTGCCTGGAGCCTGACAGTGAACACTGAAGCTTTCTTT.

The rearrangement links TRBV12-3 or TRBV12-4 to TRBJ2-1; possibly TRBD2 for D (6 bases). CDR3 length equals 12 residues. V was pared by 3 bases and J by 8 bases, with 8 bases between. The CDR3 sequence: CASSLSGDEQFF. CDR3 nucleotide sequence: TGTGCCAGCAGTTTGTCGGGAGATGAGCAGTTCTTC.

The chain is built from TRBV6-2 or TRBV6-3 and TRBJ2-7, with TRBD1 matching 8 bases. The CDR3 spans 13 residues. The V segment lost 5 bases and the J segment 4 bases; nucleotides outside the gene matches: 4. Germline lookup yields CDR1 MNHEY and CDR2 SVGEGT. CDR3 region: CASSPGTGYEQYV. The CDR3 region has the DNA TGTGCCAGCAGTCCCGGGACAGGTTACGAGCAGTACGTC.

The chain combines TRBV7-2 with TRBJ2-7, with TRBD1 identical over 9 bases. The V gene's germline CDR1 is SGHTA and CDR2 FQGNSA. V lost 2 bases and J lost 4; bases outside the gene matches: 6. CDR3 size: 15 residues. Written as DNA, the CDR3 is TGTGCCAGCAGCTTAAGCGGGACAGGGTCTTACGAGCAGTACTTC. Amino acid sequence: CASSLSGTGSYEQYF.

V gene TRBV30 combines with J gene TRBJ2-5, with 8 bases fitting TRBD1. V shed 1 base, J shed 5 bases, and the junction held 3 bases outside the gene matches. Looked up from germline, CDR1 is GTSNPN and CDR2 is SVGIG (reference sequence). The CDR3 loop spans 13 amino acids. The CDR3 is CAWSGTGWETQYF. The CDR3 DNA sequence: TGTGCCTGGAGTGGGACAGGGTGGGAGACCCAGTACTTC.

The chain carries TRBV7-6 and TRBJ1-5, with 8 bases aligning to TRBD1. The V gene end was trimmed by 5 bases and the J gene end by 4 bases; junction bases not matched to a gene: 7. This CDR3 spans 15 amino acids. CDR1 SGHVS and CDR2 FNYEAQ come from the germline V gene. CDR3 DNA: TGTGCCAGCAGCGTCGGGACAGGCGGAAATCAGCCCCAGCATTTT. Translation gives CASSVGTGGNQPQHF.

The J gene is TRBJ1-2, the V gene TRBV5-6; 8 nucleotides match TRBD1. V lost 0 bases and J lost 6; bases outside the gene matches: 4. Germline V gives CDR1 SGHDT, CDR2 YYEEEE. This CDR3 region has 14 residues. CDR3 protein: CASSLGPTGDGYTF. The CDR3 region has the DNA TGTGCCAGCAGCTTGGGACCGACAGGGGATGGCTACACCTTC.

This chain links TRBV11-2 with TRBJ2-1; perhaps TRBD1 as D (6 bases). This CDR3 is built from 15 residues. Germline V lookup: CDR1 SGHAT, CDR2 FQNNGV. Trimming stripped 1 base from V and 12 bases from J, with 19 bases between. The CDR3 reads CASSLGRTAYAGQFF. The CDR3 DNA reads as TGTGCCAGCAGCTTAGGTAGGACAGCCTATGCGGGGCAGTTCTTC.

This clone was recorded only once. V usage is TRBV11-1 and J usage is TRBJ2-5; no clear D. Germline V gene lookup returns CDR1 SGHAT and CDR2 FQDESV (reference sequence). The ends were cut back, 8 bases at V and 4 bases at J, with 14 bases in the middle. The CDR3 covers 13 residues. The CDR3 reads CASLPESGETQYF. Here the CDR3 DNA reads TGTGCCAGCCTCCCAGAATCAGGAGAGACCCAGTACTTC.

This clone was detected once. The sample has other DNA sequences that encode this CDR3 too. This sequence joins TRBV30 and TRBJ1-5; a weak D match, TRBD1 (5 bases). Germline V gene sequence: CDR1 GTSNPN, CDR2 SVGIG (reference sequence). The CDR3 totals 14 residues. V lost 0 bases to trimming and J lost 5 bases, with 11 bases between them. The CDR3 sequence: CAWSVGQGDQPQHF. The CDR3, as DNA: TGTGCCTGGAGTGTCGGGCAGGGTGATCAGCCCCAGCATTTT.